A selection of T cell receptor beta chains follows, all from one sample in a study of Ad26.COV2.S vaccination and SARS-CoV-2 variants. The protocol was immunoSEQ multiplex PCR, while the TCRdb copy is restricted to in-frame clones and leaves out a portion. The sample consists of hundreds of thousands of clones, roughly 84% of them appearing once. The input for sequencing was peripheral blood, taken in a trial of Ad26.COV2.S vaccine versus placebo. These receptors were taken from a person between 18 and 65 years old who received the Ad26.COV2.S COVID-19 vaccine or a placebo. Both conserved end residues are part of each CDR3. The order of the fields is D gene, J gene, V gene, clone size, CDR3 protein, CDR3 DNA. The D gene is left open where the match is weak. Clone size is shown for a subset of rows, as once, few, many or a class of expanded clone.

TRBD1	TRBJ1-2	TRBV11-1	NA	CASSMGQAYGYTF	TGTGCCAGCAGTATGGGACAGGCCTATGGCTACACCTTC
NA	TRBJ1-6	TRBV4-2	NA	CASSQGTHF	TGTGCCAGCAGCCAAGGGACCCACTTT
TRBD1	TRBJ1-2	TRBV9	NA	CASRGYRGRKGYTF	TGTGCCAGCAGGGGATACAGGGGGCGGAAAGGCTACACCTTC
NA	TRBJ1-5	TRBV3-1/TRBV3-2	NA	CASSQGGSNQPQHF	TGTGCCAGCAGCCAAGGGGGCAGCAATCAGCCCCAGCATTTT
NA	TRBJ1-1	TRBV6-5	NA	CATLQGTEAFF	TGTGCCACGTTACAGGGCACTGAAGCTTTCTTT
NA	TRBJ2-7	TRBV18	few	CASSNQGISSYEQYF	TGTGCCAGCTCAAATCAGGGGATTAGCTCCTACGAGCAGTACTTC
TRBD1	TRBJ1-5	TRBV5-6	NA	CASSGGTGMDQPQHF	TGTGCCAGCAGCGGCGGGACAGGGATGGATCAGCCCCAGCATTTT
NA	TRBJ2-1	TRBV6-5	NA	CASRRGRSSSEQFF	TGTGCCAGCAGACGAGGCAGATCCTCCAGTGAGCAGTTCTTC
TRBD1	TRBJ2-2	TRBV18	NA	CASRTGGVSTGELFF	TGTGCCAGTCGAACAGGGGGCGTATCTACCGGGGAGCTGTTTTTT
NA	TRBJ1-2	TRBV6-6	once	CASSYSSSDNGYTF	TGTGCCAGCAGTTACTCGAGTTCAGATAATGGCTACACCTTC
NA	TRBJ1-6	TRBV19	NA	CASSEFLLRGPDNSPLHF	TGTGCCAGTAGTGAGTTTTTGTTACGGGGGCCCGATAATTCACCCCTCCACTTT
TRBD2	TRBJ2-2	TRBV6-2/TRBV6-3	NA	CASSYPSTSAVLGELFF	TGTGCCAGCAGTTACCCCTCGACTAGCGCCGTTCTCGGGGAGCTGTTTTTT
NA	TRBJ2-2	TRBV6-5	NA	CASSTGGTGELFF	TGTGCCAGCAGTACGGGTGGAACCGGGGAGCTGTTTTTT
NA	TRBJ1-2	TRBV6-1	NA	CASSDLRVNYGYTF	TGTGCCAGCAGTGACCTCAGGGTAAACTATGGCTACACCTTC
TRBD1	TRBJ2-3	TRBV30	NA	CAWSRARGLEDTQYF	TGTGCCTGGAGTCGCGCCAGGGGGCTGGAGGATACGCAGTATTTT
NA	TRBJ1-1	TRBV7-9	NA	CASSTTENTEAFF	TGTGCCAGCAGCACGACGGAGAACACTGAAGCTTTCTTT
TRBD1	TRBJ2-7	TRBV5-1	NA	CASSFQTGASYEQYF	TGCGCCAGCAGCTTCCAGACAGGGGCATCCTACGAGCAGTACTTC
NA	TRBJ1-4	TRBV10-3	NA	CAISEGLGREKLFF	TGTGCCATCAGTGAAGGCCTCGGGAGAGAAAAACTGTTTTTT
NA	TRBJ1-2	TRBV5-6	once	CASSLFGSDGYTF	TGTGCCAGCAGCTTGTTCGGTTCGGATGGCTACACCTTC
NA	TRBJ1-1	TRBV7-7	NA	CASSPLQENTEAFF	TGTGCTAGCAGCCCCTTACAGGAGAACACTGAAGCTTTCTTT
TRBD2	TRBJ2-5	TRBV5-1	NA	CASWGGGAETQYF	TGCGCCAGCTGGGGCGGGGGGGCAGAGACCCAGTACTTC
NA	TRBJ1-2	TRBV20-1	NA	CSARDSYGYTF	TGCAGTGCTAGAGATTCCTATGGCTACACCTTC
NA	TRBJ1-1	TRBV12-5	NA	CASGLSGLLNTEAFF	TGTGCTAGTGGCCTGAGCGGGCTCCTGAACACTGAAGCTTTCTTT
TRBD2	TRBJ2-1	TRBV7-9	NA	CASSSGLAGDNEQFF	TGTGCCAGCAGCTCCGGACTAGCGGGGGACAATGAGCAGTTCTTC
TRBD1	TRBJ1-1	TRBV6-2/TRBV6-3	NA	CASSYSTGQGGTFF	TGTGCCAGCAGTTACTCTACGGGACAGGGAGGGACTTTCTTT
NA	TRBJ1-6	TRBV4-1	NA	CASSQEGTGRNSPLHF	TGCGCCAGCAGCCAAGAGGGTACAGGTAGGAATTCACCCCTCCACTTT
NA	TRBJ1-1	TRBV30	NA	CAWSVGGEAFF	TGTGCCTGGAGTGTAGGTGGTGAAGCTTTCTTT
TRBD2	TRBJ2-1	TRBV7-9	NA	CASSSSGGGLNEQFF	TGTGCCAGCAGCTCCTCGGGAGGGGGATTGAATGAGCAGTTCTTC
NA	TRBJ1-4	TRBV2	NA	CASKVTLIGEKLFF	TGTGCCAGCAAGGTAACCTTAATCGGCGAAAAACTGTTTTTT
TRBD1	TRBJ2-1	TRBV5-4	NA	CASRTGTGGFDEQFF	TGTGCCAGCAGAACCGGGACAGGGGGATTTGATGAGCAGTTCTTC
NA	TRBJ1-1	TRBV5-8	NA	CASSVAGNTEAFF	TGTGCCAGCAGCGTCGCAGGGAACACTGAAGCTTTCTTT
NA	TRBJ2-1	TRBV29-1	NA	CSVSQVSYNEQFF	TGCAGCGTTTCACAGGTTTCCTACAATGAGCAGTTCTTC
NA	TRBJ2-5	TRBV5-8	NA	CASSFVSSPQETQYF	TGTGCCAGCAGCTTTGTATCGAGTCCCCAAGAGACCCAGTACTTC
NA	TRBJ2-1	TRBV6-5	NA	CASSSGTRISEQFF	TGTGCCAGCAGTTCGGGAACTCGGATAAGTGAGCAGTTCTTC
TRBD2	TRBJ2-7	TRBV6-6	NA	CASHRDYSYEQYF	TGTGCCTCACATCGGGACTACTCCTACGAGCAGTACTTC
NA	TRBJ2-1	TRBV6-5	NA	CASSTSGGLYNEQFF	TGTGCCAGCAGTACCTCAGGGGGGCTCTACAATGAGCAGTTCTTC
TRBD1	TRBJ2-5	TRBV6-5	NA	CASSPRDSTQETQYF	TGTGCCAGCAGTCCGAGGGACAGTACTCAAGAGACCCAGTACTTC
NA	TRBJ1-2	TRBV12-3/TRBV12-4	NA	CASSLLGLYGYTF	TGTGCCAGCAGTTTACTAGGACTCTATGGCTACACCTTC
NA	TRBJ1-3	TRBV29-1	NA	CSVVVNSGNTIYF	TGCAGCGTTGTGGTCAACTCTGGAAACACCATATATTTT
NA	TRBJ2-2	TRBV9	NA	CASSVLVTGELFF	TGTGCCAGCAGCGTATTGGTTACCGGGGAGCTGTTTTTT
NA	TRBJ1-4	TRBV9	NA	CASSVGGMGLINEKLFF	TGTGCCAGCAGCGTAGGGGGGATGGGCCTAATTAATGAAAAACTGTTTTTT
NA	TRBJ1-2	TRBV7-8	NA	CASSLVRFGTSNYGYTF	TGTGCCAGCAGCTTAGTGAGGTTCGGAACCTCTAACTATGGCTACACCTTC
NA	TRBJ1-1	TRBV7-3	once	CASSFLSYTEAFF	TGTGCCAGCAGCTTTCTCAGCTACACTGAAGCTTTCTTT
TRBD1	TRBJ2-7	TRBV27	few	CASRDRGTYEQYF	TGTGCCAGCCGGGACAGGGGGACCTACGAGCAGTACTTC
TRBD1	TRBJ1-4	TRBV6-4	few	CASRDEGQGANEKLFF	TGTGCCAGCAGAGACGAGGGACAGGGGGCTAATGAAAAACTGTTTTTT
NA	TRBJ2-1	TRBV9	NA	CASSLPNNEQFF	TGTGCCAGCAGCCTCCCCAACAATGAGCAGTTCTTC
NA	TRBJ2-7	TRBV3-1/TRBV3-2	NA	CASSRLGAGEQYF	TGTGCCAGCAGCCGTCTGGGGGCTGGCGAGCAGTACTTC
TRBD1	TRBJ2-1	TRBV5-1	NA	CASSLGDSLYNEQFF	TGCGCCAGCAGCTTGGGGGACAGCTTATACAATGAGCAGTTCTTC
NA	TRBJ2-7	TRBV25-1	NA	CASSEGAGYPLDEQYF	TGTGCCAGCAGTGAAGGGGCAGGATACCCCCTGGACGAGCAGTACTTC
TRBD1	TRBJ1-6	TRBV3-1/TRBV3-2	once	CASSFGQGQSPLHF	TGTGCCAGCAGCTTTGGACAGGGACAATCACCCCTCCACTTT
TRBD1	TRBJ2-2	TRBV6-5	once	CASSYSGQHTGELFF	TGTGCCAGCAGTTACTCGGGACAGCACACCGGGGAGCTGTTTTTT
TRBD1	TRBJ2-1	TRBV2	NA	CASSVLGGGEQFF	TGTGCCAGCAGTGTGTTAGGGGGCGGGGAGCAGTTCTTC
NA	TRBJ2-2	TRBV19	NA	CASGPSGTGTGELFF	TGTGCCAGTGGCCCCAGCGGAACGGGGACCGGGGAGCTGTTTTTT
TRBD1	TRBJ1-1	TRBV3-1/TRBV3-2	NA	CASTLGTGGNTEAFF	TGTGCCAGCACCCTTGGGACAGGGGGGAACACTGAAGCTTTCTTT
NA	TRBJ1-5	TRBV18	NA	CASSPIRNQPQHF	TGTGCCAGCTCACCGATTAGAAATCAGCCCCAGCATTTT
NA	TRBJ1-1	TRBV2	NA	CASNLGNTEAFF	TGTGCCAGCAACCTGGGGAACACTGAAGCTTTCTTT
TRBD1	TRBJ1-6	TRBV4-3	NA	CASSQRQGSYNSPLHF	TGCGCCAGCAGCCAGAGACAGGGTTCCTATAATTCACCCCTCCACTTT
TRBD2	TRBJ2-7	TRBV18	NA	CASSPRTSGGLNYEQYF	TGTGCCAGCTCACCTCGGACTAGCGGGGGACTAAACTACGAGCAGTACTTC
NA	TRBJ1-5	TRBV12-3/TRBV12-4	few	CASKGGNQPQHF	TGTGCCAGCAAGGGAGGGAATCAGCCCCAGCATTTT